This paragraph covers one T cell receptor (beta chain) sequence. Its antigen remains unidentified. Base qualities are missing; no much larger clone stands one base away. The CDR3 sequence holds 12 residues, the cysteine and phenylalanine included. Only the CDR3 part of the read is kept: 36 bases, read in frame from the first base. CDR1 and CDR2 are read off the germline V gene as SQVTM and ANQGSEA. V is pruned by 6 bases and J by 7 bases, leaving 8 bases of the junction without a gene match. The sample is drawn from a study of graft-versus-host responses after intestinal transplantation (dated by TCRdb to about 2021). Regarding the research as a whole: Recipients received multivisceral, liver-intestinal, or isolated intestinal transplants. All recipients received anti-thymocyte globulin induction followed by maintenance tacrolimus and steroids for 3 to 4 years. After intestinal transplantation, graft-versus-host and host-versus-graft alloreactive T cell clones were followed in the graft, circulation and bone marrow using bulk TCR-beta CDR3 sequencing. To identify alloreactive clones, pre-transplant mixed lymphocyte reaction products were sequenced and compared with unstimulated pre-transplant donor and recipient T cells. A cohort of approximately 23 intestinal transplant recipients, including one retransplant, was enrolled, and a few patients lacking pretransplant specimens were excluded. Donor T cell macrochimerism was defined as a peak of at least 4% donor T cells among recipient peripheral blood mononuclear cells. Samples from three later patients were sequenced in-house on an Illumina MiSeq with MiXCR processing rather than by the commercial service.

Interpreted using the paper, the time point label stands for: cells obtained before transplantation from donor or recipient. CD3+CD4+ and CD3+CD8+ populations were FACS-sorted from unstimulated pre-transplant donor and recipient cells taken from spleen or lymph nodes. Receptors were amplified or captured by the immunoSEQ multiplex PCR assay. For most patients, genomic DNA was isolated using the Qiagen DNeasy Blood and Tissue Kit and was shipped frozen to Adaptive Biotechnologies for TCR sequencing. For most patients, high-throughput TCR-beta CDR3 sequencing of genomic DNA was performed by Adaptive Biotechnologies. In the source study's methods: Adaptive's ImmunoSEQ software was the source of the TCR sequencing data for over 15 patients, while a few other patients were processed with MiXCR and VDJtools. To correct CD4 versus CD8 sorting errors, any sequence found in both subsets at a frequency ratio below 5:1 was removed. Because the origin of CDR3 nucleotide sequences shared between donor and recipient could not be assigned, those sequences were removed. To count as alloreactive, a clone needed at least 2-fold expansion over unstimulated cells and a minimum CFSE-low frequency of 0.002% (template counts) or 0.001% (read counts). Clones detected in sequenced pre-transplant spleen, lymph node, or MLR CFSE-low populations of the donor or recipient were defined as mappable. The cumulative frequency of alloreactive clones was calculated as a percentage of all sequences, weighted by copy number. Sourced from immuneACCESS, this table was stored by TCRdb with only in-frame sequences that have V and J called. A share of the clones is absent; for the studies checked, an unresolved V gene accounts for under half, and the remainder has no known explanation. That table supplies the V and J calls and clone size; D and trimming were determined from the DNA. The sample table lists approximately 80,000 clones, 85% to 90% of them with a count of one. Of the sample, approximately 0.33% falls within the top ten clones.

Broad study findings and their caveats: In the allografts of patients with donor T cell macrochimerism, GvH to HvG T cell clonal ratios were high. Early after transplant, declines in HvG clones were associated with peak levels of circulating GvH clones. GvH clones turned up in recipient bone marrow, with some appearing earlier in ileal mucosa or blood, a pattern consistent with an intestinal mucosal origin. Conclusions were limited by the relatively low number and heterogeneity of intestinal transplant patients.

The sequences come from unstimulated CD4+ T cells sorted from spleen or lymph node cells, collected before intestinal transplant. The TCR comes from a human donor who received an intestinal transplant. The V gene is TRBV29-1 and the J gene is TRBJ1-1, with TRBD1 identical over 7 junction bases. The base sequence is TGCAGCGTGGTGACAGGGAGTAATGAAGCTTTCTTT. This encodes CSVVTGSNEAFF.